Shown below are 31 T cell receptor beta chains from a single sample sequenced in a study of blood T cell repertoires in COVID-19. Measured with immunoSEQ multiplex PCR; TCRdb has only the in-frame clones, and not every one. The data contain some 140,000 clones, 83% of them singletons. Input material: peripheral blood. These receptors originate from a woman between 55 and 75 years old with COVID-19, enrolled during active disease.

This chain connects TRBV19 to TRBJ2-2, with D unclear. Trimming shortened V by 2 bases and J by 7 bases, and 5 bases separated the two germline ends. Per the germline V gene, CDR1 is LNHDA and CDR2 is SQIVND (reference sequence). The length of the CDR3 is 12 residues. The CDR3 reads CASSIPVGELFF. The CDR3 DNA is TGTGCCAGTAGTATACCGGTCGGGGAGCTGTTTTTT.

The chain links TRBV7-3 to TRBJ2-7; the D is unclear. In germline, CDR1 is SGHTA, CDR2 FQGTGA. V shed 1 base and J shed 2 bases, with 6 bases lying between them. This CDR3 contains 13 residues. CDR3 in DNA: TGTGCCAGCAGCTTAAGCAACACCTACGAGCAGTACTTC. This gives the protein CASSLSNTYEQYF.

CDR3 sequence reads: CASSFLGGGFDQPQHF. The CDR3 nucleotides read TGTGCCAGCAGCTTCTTGGGGGGGGGCTTTGATCAGCCCCAGCATTTT. This sequence joins TRBV7-9 and TRBJ1-5, with D maybe TRBD1 (6 bases). In germline, CDR1 is SEHNR, CDR2 FQNEAQ (reference sequence). Trimming cost V 3 bases and J 5 bases, with 17 bases left between them. The CDR3 consists of 16 residues.

The CDR3 region has the DNA TGTGCCAGCAGTTTAAAGGGGTATGGCTACACCTTC. Encoded protein: CASSLKGYGYTF. The chain employs TRBV27 and TRBJ1-2, with D possibly being TRBD1 (5 bases). From germline, CDR1 is MNHEY and CDR2 SMNVEV (reference sequence). The CDR3 has 12 residues. Trimming left V 2 bases short and J 5 bases short, with 6 bases between.

This clone occurred once. The gene calls are TRBV7-2 and TRBJ1-1, with TRBD1 matching over 9 bases. The CDR3 is made up of 16 amino acids. Per germline, CDR1 SGHTA and CDR2 FQGNSA. With V trimmed by 1 base and J by 0 bases, 3 bases remained unmatched. CDR3 protein: CASSLGGQGMNTEAFF. The CDR3, as DNA: TGTGCCAGCAGCTTAGGGGGACAGGGCATGAACACTGAAGCTTTCTTT.

The chain couples TRBV7-9 to TRBJ2-7; no clear D. The length of the CDR3 is 12 residues. V was pared by 5 bases and J by 5 bases, with 10 bases between. Germline values: CDR1 SEHNR, CDR2 FQNEAQ (reference sequence). The chain's CDR3 is CASSPGRDEQYF. CDR3 bases: TGTGCCAGCAGCCCCGGTCGGGACGAGCAGTACTTC. Full variable domain (rest looked up from reference TRBV7-9 and TRBJ2-7): DTGVSQNPRHKITKRGQNVTFRCDPISEHNRLYWYRQTLGQGPEFLTYFQNEAQLEKSRLLSDRFSAERPKGSFSTLEIQRTEQGDSAMYLCASSPGRDEQYFGPGTRLTVT.

The chain links TRBV18 to TRBJ1-5; D is perhaps TRBD1 (5 bases). V was shortened by 1 base and J by 3 bases, with 10 bases between the two germline ends. CDR1 and CDR2 (germline): KGHSH, LQKENI. The CDR3 contains 15 residues. CDR3 region: CASSPLGRDNQPQHF. The CDR3, as DNA: TGTGCCAGCTCACCACTGGGCAGGGACAATCAGCCCCAGCATTTT.

Comment on this clone: Other nucleotide sequences in the sample specify the same CDR3. The chain links TRBV18 to TRBJ1-5; maybe TRBD1 (6 bases). The germline CDR1 and CDR2 sequences are KGHSH and LQKENI. The ends were cut back, 3 bases at V and 3 bases at J, with 9 bases in the middle. CDR3 size: 14 residues. The DNA of the CDR3 is TGTGCCAGCTCACCGGGACAAACCAATCAGCCCCAGCATTTT. This sequence encodes CASSPGQTNQPQHF.

This chain links TRBV6-5 with TRBJ1-1; TRBD1 might be the D (5 bases). The CDR3 covers 15 residues. Looked up from germline, CDR1 is MNHEY and CDR2 is SVGAGI. Trimming removed 2 bases from V and 5 bases from J, with 15 bases in between. The CDR3 here is CASSYGKGLGTEAFF. The CDR3, as DNA: TGTGCCAGCAGTTACGGGAAGGGGCTCGGTACTGAAGCTTTCTTT.

V gene TRBV6-5 combines with J gene TRBJ2-7; 9 nucleotides match TRBD2. The ends lost 7 bases at V and 5 bases at J; junction bases unmatched: 9. The length of the CDR3 is 14 residues. CDR1 and CDR2 from the germline V gene are MNHEY and SVGAGI. CDR3 loop: CASKSPSGMDEQYF. In nucleotides, the CDR3 is TGTGCCAGCAAATCCCCTAGCGGGATGGACGAGCAGTACTTC.

The chain uses TRBV12-3 or TRBV12-4 and TRBJ1-2, with D unclear. The germline V and J ends were trimmed by 3 bases and 5 bases, with 10 bases remaining between them. The CDR3 is 13 amino acids. Written as DNA, the CDR3 is TGTGCCAGCAGTTTTTCGGGGAAGTATGGCTACACCTTC. Translating gives CASSFSGKYGYTF.

The gene calls are TRBV3-1 (or the pseudogene TRBV3-2) and TRBJ2-5; 8 bases map to TRBD1. CDR3 length equals 16 residues. Germline V CDR1 and CDR2: LGHDT, YNNKEL (reference sequence). With V trimmed by 5 bases and J by 0 bases, 8 bases remained unmatched. The CDR3 bases are TGTGCCAGCAGCGGACGGGACAGGCGGTACCAAGAGACCCAGTACTTC. Translating it yields CASSGRDRRYQETQYF.

This chain uses TRBV6-1 with TRBJ1-5; D possibly corresponds to TRBD1 (6 bases). The CDR3 has 19 residues. From germline, CDR1 is MNHNS and CDR2 SASEGT. Between the trimmed V and J ends, which lost 2 bases and 0 bases, there was a span of 20 bases. CDR3 protein: CASSESRGRGRNSNQPQHF. CDR3 sequence (DNA): TGTGCCAGCAGTGAATCAAGGGGCAGGGGCCGGAATAGCAATCAGCCCCAGCATTTT.

This chain joins TRBV9 and TRBJ2-1; unclear D gene. The CDR3 extends over 12 amino acids. Trimming stripped 4 bases from V and 9 bases from J, with 11 bases between. CDR1 and CDR2 from the germline V gene are SGDLS and YYNGEE. CDR3 sequence: CASSSRRGEQFF. CDR3 DNA: TGTGCCAGCAGCTCTAGACGCGGTGAGCAGTTCTTC. Using reference TRBV9 and TRBJ2-1 for the parts outside the CDR3, the full variable domain is DSGVTQTPKHLITATGQRVTLRCSPRSGDLSVYWYQQSLDQGLQFLIQYYNGEERAKGNILERFSAQQFPDLHSELNLSSLELGDSALYFCASSSRRGEQFFGPGTRLTVL.

The chain is built from TRBV7-9 and TRBJ2-1; tentative D call: TRBD2 (6 bases). This CDR3 region has 16 residues. The germline gives CDR1 SEHNR, CDR2 FQNEAQ (reference sequence). V gave up 3 bases and J gave up 2 bases, with 14 bases separating them. CDR3: CASSFQTRGAYNEQFF. The DNA of the CDR3 is TGTGCCAGCAGCTTCCAAACTCGCGGGGCCTACAATGAGCAGTTCTTC.

V and J are TRBV5-1 and TRBJ2-3, with D uncertain. Trimming left V 0 bases short and J 5 bases short, with 7 bases between. The germline CDR1 and CDR2 sequences are SGHRS and YFSETQ. The CDR3 is made up of 13 amino acids. CDR3 bases: TGCGCCAGCAGCTTGGGGGCGCTAGATACGCAGTATTTT. Translation: CASSLGALDTQYF.

This chain connects TRBV20-1 to TRBJ2-5, with TRBD1 as a possible D gene (6 bases). Germline lookup yields CDR1 DFQATT and CDR2 SNEGSKA (reference sequence). The CDR3 sequence is 13 residues long. Trimming stripped 5 bases from V and 5 bases from J, with 15 bases between. This chain's CDR3 is CSAGAGAAETQYF. The DNA for the CDR3 is TGCAGTGCTGGTGCAGGGGCGGCGGAGACCCAGTACTTC.

The chain couples TRBV5-1 to TRBJ2-3; D is perhaps TRBD1 (7 bases). Per the germline V gene, CDR1 is SGHRS and CDR2 is YFSETQ. Trimming removed 3 bases at V and 5 bases at J, with 22 bases between. The CDR3 totals 17 residues. CDR3 DNA: TGCGCCAGCAGCTCCCTGAGGAGGGGGCTTTTGGGAGATACGCAGTATTTT. It is translated as CASSSLRRGLLGDTQYF.

The J gene is TRBJ2-5, the V gene TRBV7-9; 7 bases align to TRBD1. CDR3 length: 13 residues. Germline V gene sequence: CDR1 SEHNR, CDR2 FQNEAQ (reference sequence). The trim removed 5 bases at V and 2 bases at J, leaving 2 bases unmatched. The DNA of the CDR3 is TGTGCCAGCAGCGGGGGACAGCAAGAGACCCAGTACTTC. It encodes CASSGGQQETQYF.

The gene calls are TRBV6-5 and TRBJ2-1; D unresolved. The CDR3 has 11 residues. Trimming took off 9 bases at V and 4 bases at J, with 7 bases between the two ends. Germline lookup yields CDR1 MNHEY and CDR2 SVGAGI. CDR3 region: CASRFYNEQFF. As DNA, the CDR3 is TGTGCCAGTAGATTTTACAATGAGCAGTTCTTC.

The gene calls are TRBV6-5 and TRBJ2-3, with TRBD1 matching over 9 bases. Germline V gene data show CDR1 as MNHEY and CDR2 as SVGAGI. The CDR3 runs 15 residues. V lost 10 bases, J lost 4 bases, and 12 bases stayed unmatched. The CDR3 sequence is CATIKTGTGPDTQYF. CDR3 nucleotides: TGTGCCACCATCAAAACCGGGACAGGGCCAGATACGCAGTATTTT.

This clone was recorded only once. The CDR3 sequence is CASSVGGRGAYGYTF. The CDR3 nucleotides are TGTGCCAGCAGCGTAGGTGGCAGGGGCGCCTATGGCTACACCTTC. V is TRBV9 and J is TRBJ1-2; weak D call: TRBD1 (6 bases). The CDR3 has 15 residues. V was shortened by 0 bases and J by 4 bases, with 13 bases between the two germline ends. Germline CDR1 and CDR2: SGDLS and YYNGEE. The full variable domain, with the rest looked up from reference TRBV9 and TRBJ1-2, is DSGVTQTPKHLITATGQRVTLRCSPRSGDLSVYWYQQSLDQGLQFLIQYYNGEERAKGNILERFSAQQFPDLHSELNLSSLELGDSALYFCASSVGGRGAYGYTFGSGTRLTVV.

J is TRBJ1-6 and V is TRBV15; D is unclear. V shed 0 bases and J shed 7 bases, with 10 bases lying between them. From germline, CDR1 is LNHNV and CDR2 YYDKDF (reference sequence). CDR3 length equals 15 residues. As DNA, the CDR3 is TGTGCCACCAGCAGAGATCTCCACAGCAATTCACCCCTCCACTTT. Its translation is CATSRDLHSNSPLHF.

This clone was seen a handful of times. V gene TRBV11-2 combines with J gene TRBJ1-3, with D unresolved. Germline CDR1 is SGHAT and CDR2 is FQNNGV. V shed 5 bases and J shed 0 bases, with 14 bases lying between them. The CDR3 spans 16 residues. CDR3 bases: TGTGCCAGCAGCGCCCAGCTCCGGAGCTCTGGAAACACCATATATTTT. The encoded protein is CASSAQLRSSGNTIYF.

V usage is TRBV7-6 and J usage is TRBJ2-1, with TRBD2 as a possible D gene (7 bases). CDR1 and CDR2 from the germline V gene are SGHVS and FNYEAQ. This CDR3 has 16 amino acids. Trimming took off 5 bases at V and 1 base at J, with 15 bases between the two ends. The CDR3 DNA sequence: TGTGCCAGCAGCCTATGGGGGGGCAGGTCCTACAATGAGCAGTTCTTC. Amino acids: CASSLWGGRSYNEQFF.

With regard to this clone: One base away lies a much larger clone, so this may be a sequencing read error. The V and J genes are TRBV14 and TRBJ1-1; D is uncertain. V gave up 5 bases and J gave up 1 base, with 8 bases separating them. The CDR3 spans 13 residues. From germline, CDR1 is SGHDN and CDR2 FVKESK. The DNA of the CDR3 is TGTGCCAGCAGCATAGGAGGGAACACTGAAGCTTTCTTT. Protein: CASSIGGNTEAFF.

This rearrangement joins TRBV25-1 to TRBJ2-1, with 9 bases identical to TRBD1. This CDR3 contains 17 residues. CDR1 and CDR2 from the germline V gene are MGHDK and SYGVNS. Trimming cost V 6 bases and J 3 bases; bases outside gene matches: 12. The CDR3 DNA sequence: TGTGCCAGCAGGGATACAAGGACAGGGGTGAACTACAATGAGCAGTTCTTC. Translating it yields CASRDTRTGVNYNEQFF.

The rearrangement links TRBV7-2 to TRBJ1-5; a weak D match, TRBD1 (5 bases). V dropped 5 bases and J dropped 3 bases, with 11 bases sitting between them. This CDR3 contains 14 residues. From germline, CDR1 is SGHTA and CDR2 FQGNSA. In DNA form, the CDR3 reads TGTGCCAGCAGCGGAGGGGCGGTCAATCAGCCCCAGCATTTT. The encoded protein is CASSGGAVNQPQHF.

This clone was seen a handful of times. This chain connects TRBV5-5 to TRBJ1-5; 7 bases match TRBD1. The CDR3 has 14 residues. Germline V gene data show CDR1 as SGHKS and CDR2 as YYEKEE (reference sequence). Trimming at V came to 3 bases and at J to 2 bases, leaving 2 bases not matched to a gene. The CDR3 sequence: CASSSGTGNQPQHF. In nucleotides, the CDR3 is TGTGCCAGCAGCTCCGGGACAGGCAATCAGCCCCAGCATTTT.

The CDR3 DNA reads as TGTGCCAGCAGCCGAGGGAGGGAGAACACTGAAGCTTTCTTT. This gives the protein CASSRGRENTEAFF. V and J are TRBV6-5 and TRBJ1-1; no firm D call. The CDR3 spans 14 residues. V shed 6 bases and J shed 1 base, with 12 bases lying between them. The germline V gene has CDR1 MNHEY and CDR2 SVGAGI.

J is TRBJ2-7 and V is TRBV7-8, with 15 nucleotides matching TRBD2. From germline, CDR1 is SGHVS and CDR2 FQNEAQ. CDR3 length: 18 residues. V lost 5 bases and J lost 2; bases outside the gene matches: 10. The CDR3 protein is CASSPRTSGGAKAYEQYV. In DNA form, the CDR3 reads TGTGCCAGCAGCCCCAGGACTAGCGGGGGGGCAAAGGCCTACGAGCAGTACGTC.